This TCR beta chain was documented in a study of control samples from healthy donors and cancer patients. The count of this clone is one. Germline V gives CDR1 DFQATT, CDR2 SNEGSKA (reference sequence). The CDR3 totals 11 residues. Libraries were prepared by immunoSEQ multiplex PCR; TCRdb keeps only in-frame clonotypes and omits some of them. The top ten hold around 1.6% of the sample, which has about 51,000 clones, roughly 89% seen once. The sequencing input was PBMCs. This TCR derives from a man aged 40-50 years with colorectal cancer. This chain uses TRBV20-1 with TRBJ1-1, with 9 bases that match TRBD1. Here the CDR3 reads CRTGGNTEAFF. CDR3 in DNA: TGCAGGACAGGGGGAAACACTGAAGCTTTCTTT.